The 4 T cell receptor beta chains below all came from one sample that was sequenced in a study of blood T cell repertoires in COVID-19. TCRdb's table, derived via immunoSEQ multiplex PCR, lists solely in-frame clones and lacks some. The table lists some 120,000 clones, approximately 81% of them singletons, with 3% to 5% in the top ten. The sequencing sample was made of peripheral blood. These receptors were taken from a man aged 60 to 69 with acute or convalescent COVID-19.

The chain carries TRBV29-1 and TRBJ2-3; D is unclear. Trimming stripped 6 bases from V and 0 bases from J, with 7 bases between. In germline, CDR1 is SQVTM, CDR2 ANQGSEA. The CDR3 has 12 residues. The CDR3 loop is CSVYGSTDTQYF. The CDR3 nucleotides are TGCAGCGTCTACGGGAGCACAGATACGCAGTATTTT.

This chain uses TRBV29-1 with TRBJ1-1; weak D call: TRBD1 (5 bases). Trimming stripped 0 bases from V and 0 bases from J, with 8 bases between. The CDR3 covers 14 residues. Germline lookup yields CDR1 SQVTM and CDR2 ANQGSEA. CDR3 DNA sequence: TGCAGCGTTGAAGATACAGGTATGAACACTGAAGCTTTCTTT. Translation gives CSVEDTGMNTEAFF.

V is TRBV4-2 and J is TRBJ1-3; 9 nucleotides match TRBD1. V was clipped by 0 bases and J by 4 bases; unmatched bases: 10. The germline CDR1 and CDR2 sequences are LGHNA and YNFKEQ. CDR3 length equals 18 residues. The CDR3 nucleotides are TGTGCCAGCAGCCAAGATCCGGGACAGGGCGCGCTAGGAAACACCATATATTTT. Protein product: CASSQDPGQGALGNTIYF.

The chain is built from TRBV9 and TRBJ2-5, with D maybe TRBD1 (6 bases). The CDR3 extends over 13 amino acids. Germline values: CDR1 SGDLS, CDR2 YYNGEE. Trimming shortened V by 4 bases and J by 2 bases, and 9 bases separated the two germline ends. The CDR3 loop reads CASSPQGQETQYF. The CDR3 DNA reads as TGTGCCAGCAGCCCTCAGGGGCAAGAGACCCAGTACTTC. Full variable domain (missing parts from reference TRBV9 and TRBJ2-5): DSGVTQTPKHLITATGQRVTLRCSPRSGDLSVYWYQQSLDQGLQFLIQYYNGEERAKGNILERFSAQQFPDLHSELNLSSLELGDSALYFCASSPQGQETQYFGPGTRLLVL.